The TCR beta chain under discussion was sequenced for a study of CD8+ T cells in alopecia areata. On the study more broadly: The protocol delivered tofacitinib for 6 to 18 months, then withdrew it for 6 months. Treated patients were scored for severity by percent of scalp affected.

The treatment here: oral pan-JAK inhibitor, 5-10 mg twice daily. Germline-derived CDR1 and CDR2 are GTSNPN and SVGIG (reference sequence). There are 12 residues in the CDR3. The junction had 2 bases not matched to a gene; V was cut back by 2 bases and J by 6 bases. TCR sequencing used cDNA made by reverse transcription of extracted RNA. Generated by immunoSEQ multiplex PCR, the TCRdb table keeps only in-frame clones and is missing some. The table includes about 190,000 clones, 60% to 70% detected once. This clone was counted only a few times. Sequencing used CD4+ T cells sorted from blood, obtained at week 4, from a patient treated with tofacitinib. The chain has TRBV30 and TRBJ1-2; 8 positions agree with TRBD1. The source is a human donor with alopecia areata. The CDR3 loop is CAWSSGGHGYTF. The CDR3 nucleotides read TGTGCCTGGAGTTCAGGGGGCCATGGCTACACCTTC.